The rows below give T cell receptor beta chains drawn from one sample of a study of blood T cell repertoires in COVID-19. Libraries were prepared by immunoSEQ multiplex PCR; TCRdb keeps only in-frame clonotypes and omits some of them. Of 200,000 to 250,000 clones listed, approximately 84% were seen once; the top ten hold roughly 7.6%. Sequenced input: peripheral blood. These receptor sequences come from a woman between 50 and 59 years old with active or convalescent COVID-19. The CDR3 runs from the conserved cysteine through the conserved F or W. The D gene is left open where the match is weak. Clone size is not always given. Where it is, it says once, few, many or a class for expanded clones.

j_gene: TRBJ1-2; d_gene: TRBD1; abundance: .; v_gene: TRBV7-9; CDR3aa: CASSLDGQGPNHNF; CDR3nt: TGTGCCAGCAGCTTAGACGGACAGGGGCCTAACCATAACTTC
j_gene: TRBJ1-5; d_gene: TRBD1; abundance: few; v_gene: TRBV30; CDR3aa: CAWRARDRGNSNQPQHF; CDR3nt: TGTGCCTGGAGAGCCCGGGACAGGGGAAATAGCAATCAGCCCCAGCATTTT
j_gene: TRBJ2-3; d_gene: .; abundance: .; v_gene: TRBV15; CDR3aa: CATSILGGGKIDTQYF; CDR3nt: TGTGCCACCAGCATACTAGGGGGGGGGAAGATAGATACGCAGTATTTT
j_gene: TRBJ2-7; d_gene: TRBD1; abundance: .; v_gene: TRBV14; CDR3aa: CASSRPGQGFYEQYF; CDR3nt: TGTGCCAGCAGCCGACCGGGACAGGGGTTCTACGAGCAGTACTTC
j_gene: TRBJ1-5; d_gene: .; abundance: .; v_gene: TRBV18; CDR3aa: CASSGQGRDQPQHF; CDR3nt: TGTGCCAGCTCAGGGCAGGGGAGAGATCAGCCCCAGCATTTT
j_gene: TRBJ1-5; d_gene: TRBD1; abundance: .; v_gene: TRBV7-8; CDR3aa: CASSWGQGQPQHF; CDR3nt: TGTGCCAGCAGCTGGGGACAGGGGCAGCCCCAGCATTTT
j_gene: TRBJ1-1; d_gene: .; abundance: .; v_gene: TRBV28; CDR3aa: CASSVRRTTESFF; CDR3nt: TGTGCCAGCAGCGTCCGAAGGACAACCGAATCTTTCTTT
j_gene: TRBJ1-2; d_gene: TRBD1; abundance: .; v_gene: TRBV9; CDR3aa: CASSVKGQGAQGYTF; CDR3nt: TGTGCCAGCAGCGTAAAGGGACAGGGGGCGCAGGGCTACACCTTC
j_gene: TRBJ1-6; d_gene: TRBD1; abundance: .; v_gene: TRBV5-5; CDR3aa: CATSRDSISSYNSPLHF; CDR3nt: TGTGCCACAAGCCGGGACAGTATAAGCTCCTATAATTCACCCCTCCACTTT
j_gene: TRBJ1-2; d_gene: .; abundance: .; v_gene: TRBV10-3; CDR3aa: CAISESPGMYTF; CDR3nt: TGTGCCATCAGTGAGTCTCCGGGGATGTACACCTTC
j_gene: TRBJ2-7; d_gene: .; abundance: .; v_gene: TRBV5-6; CDR3aa: CASSLGLHGNEQYF; CDR3nt: TGTGCCAGCAGCTTGGGTCTACACGGGAACGAGCAGTACTTC
j_gene: TRBJ1-5; d_gene: .; abundance: once; v_gene: TRBV11-2; CDR3aa: CASSQSGGDQPQHF; CDR3nt: TGTGCCAGCAGCCAGTCGGGGGGGGATCAGCCCCAGCATTTT
j_gene: TRBJ2-5; d_gene: TRBD2; abundance: .; v_gene: TRBV6-1; CDR3aa: CASSEAPGSSGRGETQYF; CDR3nt: TGTGCCAGCAGTGAAGCCCCCGGGTCGAGCGGGAGAGGAGAGACCCAGTACTTC
j_gene: TRBJ1-1; d_gene: TRBD1; abundance: .; v_gene: TRBV3-1/TRBV3-2; CDR3aa: CASSRAPPGTVGAFF; CDR3nt: TGTGCCAGCAGCCGTGCCCCCCCTGGGACAGTAGGTGCTTTCTTT
j_gene: TRBJ1-6; d_gene: .; abundance: .; v_gene: TRBV6-5; CDR3aa: CASHAGGESPLHF; CDR3nt: TGTGCCAGCCATGCCGGGGGAGAGTCACCCCTCCACTTT
j_gene: TRBJ1-5; d_gene: .; abundance: few; v_gene: TRBV19; CDR3aa: CASSMGTNGNQPQHF; CDR3nt: TGTGCCAGTAGTATGGGGACAAACGGCAATCAGCCCCAGCATTTT
j_gene: TRBJ1-6; d_gene: TRBD1; abundance: .; v_gene: TRBV2; CDR3aa: CASGTDNSPLHF; CDR3nt: TGTGCCAGCGGGACAGATAATTCACCCCTCCACTTT
j_gene: TRBJ1-5; d_gene: TRBD1; abundance: .; v_gene: TRBV6-5; CDR3aa: CASSYSGTGNLPQHF; CDR3nt: TGTGCCAGCAGTTACTCGGGGACAGGGAATTTGCCCCAGCATTTT
j_gene: TRBJ1-5; d_gene: .; abundance: .; v_gene: TRBV19; CDR3aa: CASSTGLSQPQHF; CDR3nt: TGTGCCAGCTCTACAGGGTTGAGCCAGCCCCAGCATTTT
j_gene: TRBJ2-1; d_gene: TRBD2; abundance: .; v_gene: TRBV7-3; CDR3aa: CASSPGLAAQSEQFF; CDR3nt: TGTGCCAGCAGCCCCGGGCTAGCGGCCCAGAGTGAGCAGTTCTTC
j_gene: TRBJ2-2; d_gene: .; abundance: .; v_gene: TRBV5-1; CDR3aa: CASTLNTGELFF; CDR3nt: TGCGCCAGTACATTGAACACCGGGGAGCTGTTTTTT
j_gene: TRBJ2-2; d_gene: TRBD1; abundance: .; v_gene: TRBV28; CDR3aa: CASSLDRGPGGRTGELFF; CDR3nt: TGTGCCAGCAGTTTGGACAGGGGGCCGGGTGGTAGGACCGGGGAGCTGTTTTTT
j_gene: TRBJ1-4; d_gene: .; abundance: .; v_gene: TRBV19; CDR3aa: CASSSRWQGRNEKLFF; CDR3nt: TGTGCCAGTAGTTCCCGTTGGCAGGGGAGAAATGAAAAACTGTTTTTT
j_gene: TRBJ1-4; d_gene: .; abundance: .; v_gene: TRBV4-2; CDR3aa: CASSQDGQLEEKLFF; CDR3nt: TGTGCCAGCAGCCAAGATGGACAGCTAGAGGAAAAACTGTTTTTT
j_gene: TRBJ1-2; d_gene: .; abundance: once; v_gene: TRBV15; CDR3aa: CATSRGEYGYTF; CDR3nt: TGTGCCACCAGCAGAGGGGAGTATGGCTACACCTTC
j_gene: TRBJ1-2; d_gene: TRBD1; abundance: .; v_gene: TRBV11-2; CDR3aa: CASSPTQGAGYGYTF; CDR3nt: TGTGCCAGCAGCCCCACCCAGGGGGCAGGCTATGGCTACACCTTC
j_gene: TRBJ1-2; d_gene: TRBD1; abundance: .; v_gene: TRBV5-1; CDR3aa: CASSSQGAGDGYTF; CDR3nt: TGCGCCAGCAGCTCCCAGGGGGCAGGTGATGGCTACACCTTC
j_gene: TRBJ1-4; d_gene: .; abundance: once; v_gene: TRBV10-3; CDR3aa: CAISEHGATNEKLFF; CDR3nt: TGTGCCATCAGTGAGCACGGGGCAACTAATGAAAAACTGTTTTTT
j_gene: TRBJ2-2; d_gene: .; abundance: .; v_gene: TRBV30; CDR3aa: CAWSGQFTGELFF; CDR3nt: TGTGCCTGGAGTGGACAGTTCACCGGGGAGCTGTTTTTT
j_gene: TRBJ2-6; d_gene: .; abundance: .; v_gene: TRBV6-1; CDR3aa: CASSEGRAGANVLTF; CDR3nt: TGTGCCAGCAGTGAGGGCAGGGCTGGGGCCAACGTCCTGACTTTC
j_gene: TRBJ2-7; d_gene: TRBD2; abundance: once; v_gene: TRBV28; CDR3aa: CATSSGRDYEQYF; CDR3nt: TGTGCCACCTCTAGCGGGAGGGACTACGAGCAGTACTTC
j_gene: TRBJ1-2; d_gene: .; abundance: .; v_gene: TRBV6-5; CDR3aa: CASSYSISREYGYTF; CDR3nt: TGTGCCAGCAGTTACTCGATAAGCAGGGAATATGGCTACACCTTC
j_gene: TRBJ2-2; d_gene: TRBD1; abundance: .; v_gene: TRBV6-4; CDR3aa: CASSDQAGQGDGELFF; CDR3nt: TGTGCCAGCAGTGACCAGGCGGGACAGGGCGACGGGGAGCTGTTTTTT
j_gene: TRBJ1-1; d_gene: TRBD1; abundance: once; v_gene: TRBV28; CDR3aa: CASTSPGTDTEAFF; CDR3nt: TGTGCCAGCACCTCCCCCGGGACAGACACTGAAGCTTTCTTT
j_gene: TRBJ2-6; d_gene: .; abundance: once; v_gene: TRBV24-1; CDR3aa: CATSDPSQGTGANVLTF; CDR3nt: TGTGCCACCAGTGATCCATCCCAGGGGACCGGGGCCAACGTCCTGACTTTC
j_gene: TRBJ1-4; d_gene: TRBD1; abundance: .; v_gene: TRBV18; CDR3aa: CASSPEQGVGEKLFF; CDR3nt: TGTGCCAGCTCACCCGAACAGGGGGTCGGTGAAAAACTGTTTTTT
j_gene: TRBJ2-2; d_gene: TRBD2; abundance: .; v_gene: TRBV5-1; CDR3aa: CASSLVREVTGELFF; CDR3nt: TGCGCCAGCAGCTTGGTTCGGGAGGTCACCGGGGAGCTGTTTTTT
j_gene: TRBJ1-2; d_gene: .; abundance: .; v_gene: TRBV18; CDR3aa: CASSPPRGESYGYTF; CDR3nt: TGTGCCAGCTCACCACCGCGGGGAGAGAGCTATGGCTACACCTTC
j_gene: TRBJ1-5; d_gene: TRBD1; abundance: .; v_gene: TRBV30; CDR3aa: CAWSAGQGAQPQHF; CDR3nt: TGTGCCTGGAGTGCGGGACAGGGTGCTCAGCCCCAGCATTTT
j_gene: TRBJ1-4; d_gene: TRBD1; abundance: .; v_gene: TRBV3-1/TRBV3-2; CDR3aa: CASSRQGGGEKLFF; CDR3nt: TGTGCCAGCAGCCGGCAGGGGGGAGGTGAAAAACTGTTTTTT
j_gene: TRBJ1-2; d_gene: .; abundance: .; v_gene: TRBV4-2; CDR3aa: CASSQELVNYGYTF; CDR3nt: TGTGCCAGCAGCCAAGAGTTAGTAAACTATGGCTACACCTTC
j_gene: TRBJ2-2; d_gene: TRBD2; abundance: once; v_gene: TRBV30; CDR3aa: CAWSVSLAGTGELFF; CDR3nt: TGTGCCTGGAGTGTGAGCCTAGCGGGGACCGGGGAGCTGTTTTTT
j_gene: TRBJ2-1; d_gene: TRBD1; abundance: .; v_gene: TRBV11-2; CDR3aa: CASSLPGTGEFF; CDR3nt: TGTGCCAGCAGTCTACCCGGGACAGGGGAGTTCTTC
j_gene: TRBJ1-3; d_gene: TRBD1; abundance: .; v_gene: TRBV5-1; CDR3aa: CASSTGQSSGNTIYF; CDR3nt: TGCGCCAGTTCGACAGGGCAGAGCTCTGGAAACACCATATATTTT
j_gene: TRBJ1-2; d_gene: .; abundance: .; v_gene: TRBV5-1; CDR3aa: CASSLDTRRVDGYTF; CDR3nt: TGCGCCAGCAGCTTGGACACGCGCAGGGTGGATGGCTACACCTTC
j_gene: TRBJ2-6; d_gene: TRBD1; abundance: once; v_gene: TRBV19; CDR3aa: CASSRRDRGSGANVLTF; CDR3nt: TGTGCCAGTAGTCGCCGGGACAGGGGCTCTGGGGCCAACGTCCTGACTTTC
j_gene: TRBJ1-1; d_gene: .; abundance: .; v_gene: TRBV29-1; CDR3aa: CSVVPREGTEAFF; CDR3nt: TGCAGCGTTGTCCCTAGGGAGGGAACTGAAGCTTTCTTT
j_gene: TRBJ2-2; d_gene: .; abundance: few; v_gene: TRBV15; CDR3aa: CATNPGAGADTGELFF; CDR3nt: TGTGCCACCAATCCGGGGGCGGGGGCGGACACCGGGGAGCTGTTTTTT
j_gene: TRBJ2-2; d_gene: .; abundance: .; v_gene: TRBV3-1/TRBV3-2; CDR3aa: CASSPIKSGTGELFF; CDR3nt: TGTGCCAGCAGCCCTATTAAGTCCGGCACCGGGGAGCTGTTTTTT
j_gene: TRBJ1-3; d_gene: .; abundance: once; v_gene: TRBV6-5; CDR3aa: CASSYSGRWNTIYF; CDR3nt: TGTGCCAGCAGTTACTCGGGCCGCTGGAACACCATATATTTT
j_gene: TRBJ2-6; d_gene: TRBD1; abundance: .; v_gene: TRBV10-1; CDR3aa: CASSPGQAYSGANVLTF; CDR3nt: TGCGCCAGCAGTCCGGGACAGGCGTACTCTGGGGCCAACGTCCTGACTTTC
j_gene: TRBJ1-5; d_gene: TRBD1; abundance: few; v_gene: TRBV6-6; CDR3aa: CASSYPTGGDQPQHF; CDR3nt: TGTGCCAGCAGTTATCCAACAGGGGGCGATCAGCCCCAGCATTTT
j_gene: TRBJ2-5; d_gene: TRBD1; abundance: .; v_gene: TRBV5-1; CDR3aa: CASSPSTGGAGETQYF; CDR3nt: TGCGCCAGCAGCCCAAGTACAGGGGGCGCCGGAGAGACCCAGTACTTC
j_gene: TRBJ2-5; d_gene: .; abundance: .; v_gene: TRBV11-2; CDR3aa: CASSLAQFQETQYF; CDR3nt: TGTGCCAGCAGCTTAGCCCAGTTCCAAGAGACCCAGTACTTC
j_gene: TRBJ2-7; d_gene: .; abundance: .; v_gene: TRBV5-4; CDR3aa: CASSLDAYEQYF; CDR3nt: TGTGCCAGCAGCTTGGACGCGTACGAGCAGTACTTC